This TCR beta chain was recorded in a study of blood T cell repertoires in COVID-19. The overall study: PBMCs, B-cell-depleted T cells, or T cells provided the cDNA or gDNA that made up the material.

V was shortened by 1 base and J by 1 base, with 19 bases between the two germline ends. The germline V gene has CDR1 MNHNS and CDR2 SASEGT. This CDR3 comprises 18 residues. Those who participated ranged in age from roughly 18 to 89 years and resided in roughly 26 US areas. Self-reported history from a screening survey and questionnaire set each donor's cohort. Original processing notes: Researchers report that nucleated cell counts were estimated from reference gene primer amplification. Sequencing was performed with immunoSEQ multiplex PCR; in TCRdb, only in-frame clones are kept and a portion is missing. V and J calls and clone size follow that table, whereas D and trimming were derived from the DNA. The repertoire includes hundreds of thousands of clones, roughly nine tenths of them detected once, and 2.6% sits in the top ten.

Material: PBMCs or T cells enriched from blood (not recorded which). The sequence was obtained from a man in his 60s who had recovered from COVID-19. This chain joins TRBV6-1 and TRBJ1-1; TRBD1 is a possible D gene (5 bases). The CDR3 region is CASSEDPRRALTNTEAFF. CDR3 in DNA: TGTGCCAGCAGTGAAGATCCTCGCAGGGCTCTGACGAACACTGAAGCTTTCTTT.